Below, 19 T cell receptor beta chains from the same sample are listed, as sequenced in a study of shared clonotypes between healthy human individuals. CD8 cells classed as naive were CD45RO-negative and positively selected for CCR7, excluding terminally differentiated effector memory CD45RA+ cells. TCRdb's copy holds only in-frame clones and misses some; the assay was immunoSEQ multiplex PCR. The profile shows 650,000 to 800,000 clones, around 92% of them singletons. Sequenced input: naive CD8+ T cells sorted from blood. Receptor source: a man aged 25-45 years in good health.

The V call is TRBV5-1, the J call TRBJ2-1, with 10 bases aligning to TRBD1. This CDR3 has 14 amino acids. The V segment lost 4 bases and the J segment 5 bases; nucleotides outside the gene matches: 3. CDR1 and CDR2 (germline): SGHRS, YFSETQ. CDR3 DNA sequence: TGCGCCAGCAGCGGGGGGACAGGGGACAATGAGCAGTTCTTC. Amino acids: CASSGGTGDNEQFF. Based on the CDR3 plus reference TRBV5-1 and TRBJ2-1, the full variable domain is KAGVTQTPRYLIKTRGQQVTLSCSPISGHRSVSWYQQTPGQGLQFLFEYFSETQRNKGNFPGRFSGRQFSNSRSEMNVSTLELGDSALYLCASSGGTGDNEQFFGPGTRLTVL.

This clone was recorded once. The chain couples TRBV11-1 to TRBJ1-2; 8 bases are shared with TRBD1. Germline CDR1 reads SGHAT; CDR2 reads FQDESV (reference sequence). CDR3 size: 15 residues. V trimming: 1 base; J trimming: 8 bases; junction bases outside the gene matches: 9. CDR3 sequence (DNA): TGTGCCAGCAGCTTAGAAGCGACAGGGGTTTGGGGCTACACCTTC. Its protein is CASSLEATGVWGYTF.

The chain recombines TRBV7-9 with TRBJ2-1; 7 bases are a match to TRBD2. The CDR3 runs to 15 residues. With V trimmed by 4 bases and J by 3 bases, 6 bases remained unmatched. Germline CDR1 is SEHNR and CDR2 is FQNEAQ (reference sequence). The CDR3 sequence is CASSWAGGSYNEQFF. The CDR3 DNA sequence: TGTGCCAGCAGCTGGGCGGGCGGGAGCTACAATGAGCAGTTCTTC.

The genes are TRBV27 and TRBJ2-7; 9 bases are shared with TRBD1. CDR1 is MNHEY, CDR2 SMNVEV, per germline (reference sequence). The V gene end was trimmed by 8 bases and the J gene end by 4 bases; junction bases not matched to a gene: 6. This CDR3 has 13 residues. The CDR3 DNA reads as TGTGCCAGCCGGGACAGGGATTGGTACGAGCAGTACTTC. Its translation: CASRDRDWYEQYF.

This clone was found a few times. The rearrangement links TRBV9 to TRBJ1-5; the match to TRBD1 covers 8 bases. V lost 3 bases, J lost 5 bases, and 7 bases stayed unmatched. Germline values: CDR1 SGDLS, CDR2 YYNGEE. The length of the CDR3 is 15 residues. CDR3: CASSAGQGGHQPQHF. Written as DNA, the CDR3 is TGTGCCAGCAGCGCCGGACAGGGAGGGCATCAGCCCCAGCATTTT.

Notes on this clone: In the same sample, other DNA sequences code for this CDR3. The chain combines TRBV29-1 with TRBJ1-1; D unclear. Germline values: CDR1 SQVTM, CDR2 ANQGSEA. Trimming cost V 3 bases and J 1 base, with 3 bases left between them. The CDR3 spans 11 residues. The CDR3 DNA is TGCAGCGTTGATGGGAACACTGAAGCTTTCTTT. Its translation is CSVDGNTEAFF.

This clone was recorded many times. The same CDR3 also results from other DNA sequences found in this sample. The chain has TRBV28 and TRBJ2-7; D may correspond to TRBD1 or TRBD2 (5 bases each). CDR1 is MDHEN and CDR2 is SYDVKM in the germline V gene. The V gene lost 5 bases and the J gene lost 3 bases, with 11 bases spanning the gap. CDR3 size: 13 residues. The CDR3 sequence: CASSPGTDYEQYF. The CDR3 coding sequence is TGTGCCAGCAGTCCGGGGACCGACTACGAGCAGTACTTC. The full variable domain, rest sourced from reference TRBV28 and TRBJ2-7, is DVKVTQSSRYLVKRTGEKVFLECVQDMDHENMFWYRQDPGLGLRLIYFSYDVKMKEKGDIPEGYSVSREKKERFSLILESASTNQTSMYLCASSPGTDYEQYFGPGTRLTVT.

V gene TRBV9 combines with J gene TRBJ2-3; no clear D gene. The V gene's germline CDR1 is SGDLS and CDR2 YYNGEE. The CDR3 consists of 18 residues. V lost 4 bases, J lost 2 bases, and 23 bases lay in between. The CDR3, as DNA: TGTGCCAGCAGCTCCGACGATACGGCGAACCCGTACACAGATACGCAGTATTTT. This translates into CASSSDDTANPYTDTQYF.

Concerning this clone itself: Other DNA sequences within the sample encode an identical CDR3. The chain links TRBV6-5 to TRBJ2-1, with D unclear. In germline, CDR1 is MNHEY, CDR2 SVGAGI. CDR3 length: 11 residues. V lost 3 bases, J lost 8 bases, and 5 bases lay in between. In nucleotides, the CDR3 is TGTGCCAGCAGTTATGGGTATGAGCAGTTCTTC. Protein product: CASSYGYEQFF.

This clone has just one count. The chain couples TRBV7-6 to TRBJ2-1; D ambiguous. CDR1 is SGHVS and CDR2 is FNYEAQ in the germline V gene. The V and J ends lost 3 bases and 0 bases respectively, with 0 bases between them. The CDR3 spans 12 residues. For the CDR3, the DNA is TGTGCCAGCAGCTTCTCCTACAATGAGCAGTTCTTC. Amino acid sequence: CASSFSYNEQFF.

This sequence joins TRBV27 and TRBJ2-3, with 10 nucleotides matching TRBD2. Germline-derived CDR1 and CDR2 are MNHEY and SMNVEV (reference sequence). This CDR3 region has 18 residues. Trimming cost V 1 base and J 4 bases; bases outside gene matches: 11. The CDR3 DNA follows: TGTGCCAGCAGTTTATATCCTAGCGGGAGAATCGTGGCAGATACGCAGTATTTT. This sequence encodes CASSLYPSGRIVADTQYF.

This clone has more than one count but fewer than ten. The CDR3 region has the DNA TGTGCCAGCAGCTCCCCGAGCGGTATTCCCTACAATGAGCAGTTCTTC. Protein: CASSSPSGIPYNEQFF. This chain joins TRBV7-3 and TRBJ2-1, with a possible D match to TRBD2 (5 bases). The ends were cut back, 4 bases at V and 2 bases at J, with 15 bases in the middle. This CDR3 has 16 amino acids. The germline V gene has CDR1 SGHTA and CDR2 FQGTGA.

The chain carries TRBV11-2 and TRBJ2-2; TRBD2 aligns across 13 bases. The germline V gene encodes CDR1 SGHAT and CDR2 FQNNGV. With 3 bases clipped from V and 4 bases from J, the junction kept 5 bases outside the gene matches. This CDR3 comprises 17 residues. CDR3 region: CASSFGLAGVVTGELFF. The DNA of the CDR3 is TGTGCCAGCAGCTTCGGACTAGCGGGAGTGGTCACCGGGGAGCTGTTTTTT.

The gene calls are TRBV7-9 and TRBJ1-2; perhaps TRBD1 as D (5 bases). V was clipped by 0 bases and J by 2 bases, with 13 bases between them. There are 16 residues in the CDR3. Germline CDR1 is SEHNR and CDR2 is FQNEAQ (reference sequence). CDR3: CASSLAFGGLNYGYTF. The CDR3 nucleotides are TGTGCCAGCAGCTTAGCGTTTGGGGGATTGAACTATGGCTACACCTTC.

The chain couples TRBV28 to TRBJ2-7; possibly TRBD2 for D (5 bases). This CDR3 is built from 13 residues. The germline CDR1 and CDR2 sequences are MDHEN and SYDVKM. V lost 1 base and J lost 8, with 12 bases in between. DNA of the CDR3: TGTGCCAGCAGTTTATTAGATAGCGCCAAGCAGTACTTC. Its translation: CASSLLDSAKQYF.

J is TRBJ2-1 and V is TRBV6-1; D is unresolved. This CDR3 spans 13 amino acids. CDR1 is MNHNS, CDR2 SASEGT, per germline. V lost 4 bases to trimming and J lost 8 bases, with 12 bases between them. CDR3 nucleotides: TGTGCCAGCAGTGGCCAGTACGTGGATGAGCAGTTCTTC. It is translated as CASSGQYVDEQFF.

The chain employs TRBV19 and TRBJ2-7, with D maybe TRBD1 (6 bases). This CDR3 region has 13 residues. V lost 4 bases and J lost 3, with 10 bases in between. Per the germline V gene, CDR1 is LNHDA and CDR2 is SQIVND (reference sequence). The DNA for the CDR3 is TGTGCCAGTAGTAAAGGGACATACTACGAGCAGTACTTC. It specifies CASSKGTYYEQYF.

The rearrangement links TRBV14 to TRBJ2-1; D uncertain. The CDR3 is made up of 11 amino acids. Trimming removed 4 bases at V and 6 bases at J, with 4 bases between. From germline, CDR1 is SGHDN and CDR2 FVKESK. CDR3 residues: CASSLLNEQFF. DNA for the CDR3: TGTGCCAGCAGCCTCCTCAATGAGCAGTTCTTC.

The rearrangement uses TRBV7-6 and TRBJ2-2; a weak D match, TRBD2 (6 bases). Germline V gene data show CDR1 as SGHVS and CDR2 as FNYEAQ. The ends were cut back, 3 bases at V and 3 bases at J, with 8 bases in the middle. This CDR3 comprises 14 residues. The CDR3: CASSLGGDTGELFF. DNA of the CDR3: TGTGCCAGCAGCTTGGGCGGGGACACCGGGGAGCTGTTTTTT.